In its sample, the clone carrying this T cell receptor beta chain was seen a few times. The antigen remains unidentified. One junction end does not reproduce the germline sequence, and a read error may be involved. Per germline, CDR1 SQVTM and CDR2 ANQGSEA. The length of the CDR3 is 16 residues. Combining a sample-barcoded 5' primer with a J-beta primer mix, a second PCR ran for about 7 to 11 cycles. Tags on each cDNA molecule came from a template-switch adaptor with 12 random nucleotides. Each single sample gave us at least 3 million CDR3-containing paired-end reads. TCRdb re-called the 5' RACE reads with MiXCR, one entry per CDR3 protein. The sample includes some 1.5 million distinct CDR3 sequences, roughly 30% of them seen just once. The record originates from a study of blood T cells in healthy people across ages. Regarding the study as a whole: Per million T cells, the diversity of TCR beta decreased roughly linearly as age advanced. Investigators treated diversity estimates from one million T cells as underestimates.

This chain connects TRBV29-1 to TRBJ2-1; 10 bases agree with TRBD2. What was sequenced was blood. This TCR was sampled from a woman aged 30 to 39 in good health. DNA for the CDR3: TGCAGCGTCCACAGTACTAGCGGGATATCCTACAATGGGCAGTTCTTC. The encoded protein is CSVHSTSGISYNGQFF.